This T cell receptor beta chain was profiled in a study of T cell responses to AZD1222 COVID-19 vaccine. Findings and limits, study-wide: A mostly white British donor set with more females was recruited, and clonal diversity was possibly underestimated. It was only a handful of AZD1222 recipients who were seropositive at baseline. Spike-specific TCR breadth rose after two AZD1222 doses, and depth rose as well.

CDR1 MDHEN and CDR2 SYDVKM come from the germline V gene. The trim removed 5 bases at V and 6 bases at J, leaving 7 bases unmatched. CDR3 size: 15 residues. Assay used: immunoSEQ multiplex PCR; TCRdb lists only in-frame clones, some missing. Altogether 80,000 to 100,000 clones are present, more than 90% being singletons, with the ten largest covering about 12%. On this clone: What it binds is unknown.

The clonotype originates from an adult in good health. The sequences come from peripheral blood, collected on day 0 of AZD1222 vaccination. This rearrangement joins TRBV28 to TRBJ2-4; TRBD1 matches at 10 bases. CDR3 in amino acids: CASSIVRDRGNIQYF. CDR3 bases: TGTGCCAGCAGTATTGTACGGGACAGGGGAAACATTCAGTACTTC. Full variable domain (missing parts from reference TRBV28 and TRBJ2-4): DVKVTQSSRYLVKRTGEKVFLECVQDMDHENMFWYRQDPGLGLRLIYFSYDVKMKEKGDIPEGYSVSREKKERFSLILESASTNQTSMYLCASSIVRDRGNIQYFGAGTRLSVL.